This T cell receptor (beta chain) came from a study of T-cell reconstitution after alpha-beta-depleted transplantation in children. For TCRbeta, the library was prepared with unique molecular identifiers. TCRdb processed the PCR reads anew with MiXCR; each CDR3 protein has one entry. The sample carries about a million distinct CDR3 sequences, under 30% recorded once. In this sample, this clonotype turned up a few times. Trimming cost V 6 bases and J 2 bases, with 14 bases left between them. This CDR3 contains 15 residues. Germline V lookup: CDR1 MNHEY, CDR2 SVGAGI. J is TRBJ1-5 and V is TRBV6-5, with D hard to call. Sequencing was performed on PBMCs, mostly from graft donor cells, taken 360 days after TCRalphabeta/CD19-depleted stem cell transplant. The sequence derives from a boy in the first two years of life who had a stem cell transplant for SCID, so the T cells may come from the graft donor. CDR3 coding DNA: TGTGCCAGCAGCCCGGAGAGGTACGGCAATCAGCCCCAGCATTTT. Its protein is CASSPERYGNQPQHF.